This TCR beta chain was obtained from a study of shared clonotypes between healthy human individuals. Study-level findings and limits: Among non-shared clonotypes, generation probabilities were lower than among those shared by all four donors. Only a few donors were included, so the genetic and exposure-history diversity represented was limited. Researchers found naive subsets generally carried larger estimated richness than memory subsets. Sampling covered nothing but blood. Tissue TCR repertoires likely differ from those found in blood.

CDR1 and CDR2 from the germline V gene are GTSNPN and SVGIG (reference sequence). V was trimmed by 0 bases and J by 7 bases, leaving 10 bases between them. CDR3 length: 12 amino acids. As for this clone: The antigen remains undetermined.

Clones were read by immunoSEQ multiplex PCR, and TCRdb kept only the in-frame ones, dropping some. The sample includes 2 million to 2.5 million clones, approximately 96% of them seen just once. The clonotype comes from a man younger than 35 in good health. The chain combines TRBV30 with TRBJ2-7; D gene ambiguous. Material: naive CD4+ T cells sorted from blood. Indicated subset: CD45RA+ positively selected. This chain's CDR3 is CAWSVSVGEQYF. DNA of the CDR3: TGTGCCTGGAGTGTAAGCGTGGGGGAGCAGTACTTC. Complete variable domain (other parts from reference TRBV30 and TRBJ2-7): SQTIHQWPATLVQPVGSPLSLECTVEGTSNPNLYWYRQAAGRGLQLLFYSVGIGQISSEVPQNLSASRPQDRQFILSSKKLLLSDSGFYLCAWSVSVGEQYFGPGTRLTVT.